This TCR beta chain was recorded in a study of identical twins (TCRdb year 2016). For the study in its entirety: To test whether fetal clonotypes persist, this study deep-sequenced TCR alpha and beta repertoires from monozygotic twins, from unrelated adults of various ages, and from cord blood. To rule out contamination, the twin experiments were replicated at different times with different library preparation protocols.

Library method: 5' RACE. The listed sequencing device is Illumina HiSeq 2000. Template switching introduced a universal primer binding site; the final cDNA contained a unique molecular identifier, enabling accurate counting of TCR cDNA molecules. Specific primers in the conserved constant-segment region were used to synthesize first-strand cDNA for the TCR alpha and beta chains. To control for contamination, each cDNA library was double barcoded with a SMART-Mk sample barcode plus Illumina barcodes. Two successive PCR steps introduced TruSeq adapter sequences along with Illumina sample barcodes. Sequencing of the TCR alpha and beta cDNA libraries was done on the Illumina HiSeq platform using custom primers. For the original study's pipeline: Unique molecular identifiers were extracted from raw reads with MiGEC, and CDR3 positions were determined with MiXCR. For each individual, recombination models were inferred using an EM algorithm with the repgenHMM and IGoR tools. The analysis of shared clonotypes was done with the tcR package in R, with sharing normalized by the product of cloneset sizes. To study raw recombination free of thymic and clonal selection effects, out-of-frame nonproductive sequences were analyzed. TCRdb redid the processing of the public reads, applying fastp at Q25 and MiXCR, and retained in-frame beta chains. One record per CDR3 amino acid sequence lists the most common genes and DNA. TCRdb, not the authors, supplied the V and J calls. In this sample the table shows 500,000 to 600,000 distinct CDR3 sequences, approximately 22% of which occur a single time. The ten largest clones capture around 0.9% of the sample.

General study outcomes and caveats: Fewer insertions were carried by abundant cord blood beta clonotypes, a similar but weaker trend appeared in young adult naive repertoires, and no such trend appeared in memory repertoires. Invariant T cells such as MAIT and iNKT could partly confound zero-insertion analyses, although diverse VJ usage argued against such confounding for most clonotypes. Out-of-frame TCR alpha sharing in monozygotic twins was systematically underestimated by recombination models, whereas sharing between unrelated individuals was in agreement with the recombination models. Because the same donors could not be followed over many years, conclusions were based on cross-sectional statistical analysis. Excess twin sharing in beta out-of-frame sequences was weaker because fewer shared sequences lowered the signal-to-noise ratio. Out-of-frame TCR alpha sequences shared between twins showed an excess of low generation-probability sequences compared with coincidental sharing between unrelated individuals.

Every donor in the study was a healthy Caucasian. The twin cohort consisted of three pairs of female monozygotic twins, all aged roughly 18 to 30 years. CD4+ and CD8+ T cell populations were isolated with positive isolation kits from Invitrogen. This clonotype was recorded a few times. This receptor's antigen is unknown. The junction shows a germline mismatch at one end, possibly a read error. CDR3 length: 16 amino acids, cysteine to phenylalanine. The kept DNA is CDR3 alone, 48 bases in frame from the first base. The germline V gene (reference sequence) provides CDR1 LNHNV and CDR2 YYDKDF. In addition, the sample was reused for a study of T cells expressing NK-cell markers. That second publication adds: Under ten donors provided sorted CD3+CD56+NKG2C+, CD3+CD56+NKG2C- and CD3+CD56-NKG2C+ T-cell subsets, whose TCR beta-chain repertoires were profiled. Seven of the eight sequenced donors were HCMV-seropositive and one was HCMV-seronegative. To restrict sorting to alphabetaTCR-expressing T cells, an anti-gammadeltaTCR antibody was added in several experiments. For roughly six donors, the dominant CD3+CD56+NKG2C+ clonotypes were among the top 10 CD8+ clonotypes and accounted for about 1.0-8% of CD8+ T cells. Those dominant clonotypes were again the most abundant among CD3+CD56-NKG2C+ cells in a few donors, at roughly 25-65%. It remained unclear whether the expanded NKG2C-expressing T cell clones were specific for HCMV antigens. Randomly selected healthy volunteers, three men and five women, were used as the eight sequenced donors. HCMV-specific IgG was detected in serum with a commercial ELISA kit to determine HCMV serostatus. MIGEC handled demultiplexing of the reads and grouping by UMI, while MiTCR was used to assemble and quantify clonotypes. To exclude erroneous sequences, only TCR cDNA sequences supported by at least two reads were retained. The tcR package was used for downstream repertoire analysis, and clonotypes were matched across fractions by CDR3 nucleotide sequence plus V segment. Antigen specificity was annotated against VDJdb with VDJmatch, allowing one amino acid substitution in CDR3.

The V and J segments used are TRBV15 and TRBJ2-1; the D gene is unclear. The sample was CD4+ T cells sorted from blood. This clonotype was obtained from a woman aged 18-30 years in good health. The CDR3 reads CATSGDLTASYNEQFF. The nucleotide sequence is TGTGCCACCAGCGGAGACCTGACGGCCTCCTACAATGAGCAGTTCTTC.